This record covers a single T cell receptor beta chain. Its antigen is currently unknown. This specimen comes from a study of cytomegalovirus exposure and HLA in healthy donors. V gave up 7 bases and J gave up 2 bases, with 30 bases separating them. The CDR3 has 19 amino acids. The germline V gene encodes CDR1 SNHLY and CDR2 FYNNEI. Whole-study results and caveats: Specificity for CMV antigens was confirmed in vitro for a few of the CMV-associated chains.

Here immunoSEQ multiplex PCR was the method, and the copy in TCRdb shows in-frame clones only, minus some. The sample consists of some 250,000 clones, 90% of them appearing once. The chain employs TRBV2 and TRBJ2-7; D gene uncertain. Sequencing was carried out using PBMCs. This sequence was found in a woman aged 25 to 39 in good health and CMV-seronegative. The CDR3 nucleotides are TGTGCCAGCAAAGACCGCCGAGTCTGGAAGGCCTTCCATACCTACGAGCAGTACTTC. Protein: CASKDRRVWKAFHTYEQYF.